The 29 T cell receptor beta chains in this list originate from one sample, sequenced in a study of patients and donors after allogeneic stem cell transplantation. TCRdb independently ran MiXCR on the RT-PCR reads; one entry per CDR3 protein. This repertoire shows roughly 940,000 distinct CDR3 sequences, over 15% found once; its top ten account for 6%. Sequenced input: blood, either unsorted or a sorted T cell fraction (not recorded which). Every receptor here comes from a human donor who was either an allogeneic HSCT recipient or a stem cell or donor lymphocyte infusion donor (not recorded which). It is not recorded whose cells these are; they may come from a transplant donor.

This clonotype came up a few times. The V call is TRBV3-1, the J call TRBJ1-1; 11 bases fit TRBD1. CDR1 and CDR2 from the germline V gene are LGHDT and YNNKEL (reference sequence). The CDR3 spans 15 residues. V lost 4 bases and J lost 5; bases outside the gene matches: 6. CDR3 in DNA: TGTGCCAGCAGCCCGAAGGGACAGGGGGTAACTGAAGCTTTCTTT. It encodes CASSPKGQGVTEAFF.

This clonotype turned up a few times. The chain joins TRBV5-1 to TRBJ1-3; TRBD1 agrees at 7 bases. Trimming at V came to 4 bases and at J to 1 base, leaving 14 bases not matched to a gene. This CDR3 region has 18 residues. Germline CDR1 is SGHRS and CDR2 is YFSETQ. The CDR3 DNA reads TGCGCCAGCAGCCCACAGGGGTCCGGAGTGGGATCTGGAAACACCATATATTTT. Translation gives CASSPQGSGVGSGNTIYF.

This chain uses TRBV9 with TRBJ2-3; D is undetermined. With 3 bases removed from V and 7 bases from J, the gap between germline ends came to 12 bases. In germline, CDR1 is SGDLS, CDR2 YYNGEE. This CDR3 is 13 amino acids long. Here the CDR3 reads CASSANLGHTQYF. CDR3 nucleotides: TGTGCCAGCAGCGCCAACTTGGGCCATACGCAGTATTTT.

The sample holds a few counts of this clonotype. This chain connects TRBV4-1 to TRBJ1-3; D may be TRBD1 (5 bases). The germline CDR1 and CDR2 sequences are MGHRA and YSYEKL. The CDR3 consists of 17 residues. V was clipped by 3 bases and J by 1 base, with 16 bases between them. CDR3 nucleotide sequence: TGCGCCAGCAGCCAGGGGTCAGGGTTACCTTCTGGAAACACCATATATTTT. Its protein is CASSQGSGLPSGNTIYF.

The sample holds one count of this clonotype. The chain combines TRBV30 with TRBJ2-3; 8 positions agree with TRBD1. Unmatched junction bases numbered 8, after V lost 5 bases and J lost 1 base. CDR3 size: 15 residues. Germline CDR1 reads GTSNPN; CDR2 reads SVGIG (reference sequence). This CDR3 reads CAWGIQGGGTDTQYF. The CDR3 bases are TGTGCCTGGGGAATACAGGGGGGCGGCACAGATACGCAGTATTTT.

This clonotype was counted at least ten times. The genes are TRBV12-3 or TRBV12-4 and TRBJ1-2; D is perhaps TRBD1 (5 bases). This CDR3 region has 14 residues. V lost 7 bases and J lost 2, with 14 bases in between. Here the CDR3 reads CASNAGRFNYGYTF. In nucleotides, the CDR3 is TGTGCCAGCAACGCGGGACGGTTCAACTATGGCTACACCTTC.

This rearrangement joins TRBV12-3 or TRBV12-4 to TRBJ1-2; D perhaps matches TRBD1 (5 bases). V was trimmed by 7 bases and J by 4 bases, leaving 16 bases between them. This CDR3 region has 14 residues. CDR3 sequence: CASIEDDGGYGYTF. Here the CDR3 DNA reads TGTGCCAGCATCGAGGACGATGGGGGCTATGGCTACACCTTC.

This rearrangement joins TRBV30 to TRBJ1-1; a possible D gene is TRBD1 (6 bases). The germline V gene has CDR1 GTSNPN and CDR2 SVGIG (reference sequence). The CDR3 is 13 residues long. Deletions cut 4 bases from V and 4 bases from J, with 13 bases between. The CDR3 sequence: CAWTTTGPTEAFF. CDR3 in DNA: TGTGCCTGGACTACCACAGGGCCCACTGAAGCTTTCTTT. Together with reference TRBV30 and TRBJ1-1, the CDR3 gives the full variable domain: SQTIHQWPATLVQPVGSPLSLECTVEGTSNPNLYWYRQAAGRGLQLLFYSVGIGQISSEVPQNLSASRPQDRQFILSSKKLLLSDSGFYLCAWTTTGPTEAFFGQGTRLTVV.

The chain employs TRBV9 and TRBJ2-5; D tentatively reads TRBD1 or TRBD2 (5 bases each). Germline assignment: CDR1 SGDLS and CDR2 YYNGEE. V was trimmed by 4 bases and J by 7 bases, leaving 14 bases between them. The CDR3 spans 13 residues. The CDR3 DNA sequence: TGTGCCAGCAGCAGCGGTGGCAGGGCGACCCAGTACTTC. Residues: CASSSGGRATQYF. Together with reference TRBV9 and TRBJ2-5, the CDR3 gives the full variable domain: DSGVTQTPKHLITATGQRVTLRCSPRSGDLSVYWYQQSLDQGLQFLIQYYNGEERAKGNILERFSAQQFPDLHSELNLSSLELGDSALYFCASSSGGRATQYFGPGTRLLVL.

This clonotype was seen only a few times. This chain links TRBV29-1 with TRBJ2-5; D is ambiguous. Germline V CDR1 and CDR2: SQVTM, ANQGSEA. This CDR3 is 11 amino acids long. V lost 3 bases and J 5 bases, leaving 7 bases between the germline ends. CDR3 nucleotide sequence: TGCAGCGTTGATTCCCTCGAGACCCAGTACTTC. Its protein is CSVDSLETQYF.

DNA for the CDR3: TGTGCCAGCAGTCCGGACAGGGCCGGTTTCTTT. Its protein is CASSPDRAGFF. V is TRBV6-4 and J is TRBJ1-1; 8 bases are shared with TRBD1. Germline V lookup: CDR1 MRHNA, CDR2 SNTAGT. This CDR3 is 11 amino acids long. The V gene end was trimmed by 5 bases and the J gene end by 13 bases; junction bases not matched to a gene: 6.

This clonotype occurred many times. V is TRBV2 and J is TRBJ1-1, with 9 bases fitting TRBD1. V was clipped by 6 bases and J by 5 bases; unmatched bases: 7. Per the germline V gene, CDR1 is SNHLY and CDR2 is FYNNEI. The CDR3 loop spans 14 amino acids. The CDR3 nucleotides are TGTGCCAGCAGACGGGGACAGGGTGGGACTGAAGCTTTCTTT. Protein product: CASRRGQGGTEAFF. Supplemented by reference TRBV2 and TRBJ1-1, the full variable domain reads EPEVTQTPSHQVTQMGQEVILRCVPISNHLYFYWYRQILGQKVEFLVSFYNNEISEKSEIFDDQFSVERPDGSNFTLKIRSTKLEDSAMYFCASRRGQGGTEAFFGQGTRLTVV.

The chain is built from TRBV30 and TRBJ2-2, with TRBD1 matching over 8 bases. CDR3 length: 14 residues. Germline CDR1 and CDR2: GTSNPN and SVGIG (reference sequence). J was trimmed by 5 bases and V by 3 bases; bases with no gene match: 5. This CDR3 is CAWRWGQETGELFF. The CDR3 DNA follows: TGTGCCTGGAGATGGGGACAGGAGACCGGGGAGCTGTTTTTT.

This clonotype turned up a few times. The chain carries TRBV3-1 and TRBJ2-1; D unresolved. The CDR3 spans 14 residues. The V gene's germline CDR1 is LGHDT and CDR2 YNNKEL (reference sequence). V was cut by 1 base and J by 7 bases, with 11 bases left in between. The CDR3 DNA follows: TGTGCCAGCAGCCAAGGCCACCTGGGGAATGAGCAGTTCTTC. Translating it yields CASSQGHLGNEQFF.

The genes are TRBV7-9 and TRBJ2-7; no definite D call. Germline CDR1 and CDR2: SEHNR and FQNEAQ (reference sequence). V gave up 7 bases and J gave up 6 bases, with 10 bases separating them. This CDR3 has 11 residues. The CDR3 coding sequence is TGTGCCAGCACCCGTAAGGGCGAGCAGTACTTC. Translation: CASTRKGEQYF. The variable domain in full, completed from reference TRBV7-9 and TRBJ2-7, reads DTGVSQNPRHKITKRGQNVTFRCDPISEHNRLYWYRQTLGQGPEFLTYFQNEAQLEKSRLLSDRFSAERPKGSFSTLEIQRTEQGDSAMYLCASTRKGEQYFGPGTRLTVT.

This clonotype has just a few counts. The chain is built from TRBV23-1 and TRBJ1-5, with D tentatively TRBD1 (5 bases). TRBV23-1 is labeled an ORF, and its function is uncertain. The length of the CDR3 is 17 residues. V lost 0 bases to trimming and J lost 5 bases, with 17 bases between them. The DNA for the CDR3 is TGCGCCAGCAGTCAATCGGAAGGCAGGGTATCCCATCAGCCCCAGCATTTT. Protein: CASSQSEGRVSHQPQHF.

In this sample, this clonotype turned up a few times. The rearrangement links TRBV20-1 to TRBJ2-5; tentatively, D is TRBD1 or TRBD2 (5 bases each). The CDR3 extends over 13 amino acids. Per the germline V gene, CDR1 is DFQATT and CDR2 is SNEGSKA (reference sequence). V shed 6 bases and J shed 5 bases, with 16 bases lying between them. The CDR3 sequence is CSAEGQGIETQYF. The CDR3 region has the DNA TGCAGTGCCGAGGGGCAGGGAATCGAGACCCAGTACTTC.

J is TRBJ2-1 and V is TRBV11-3; perhaps D is TRBD1 or TRBD2 (6 bases each). The CDR3 consists of 14 residues. The germline V gene encodes CDR1 SGHNT and CDR2 YENEEA. V was trimmed by 8 bases and J by 8 bases, leaving 19 bases between them. Here the CDR3 DNA reads TGTGCCAGCGGGACTTTGGGGGGCGACGATGAGCAGTTCTTC. Translation gives CASGTLGGDDEQFF.

This clonotype was seen only a few times. This rearrangement joins TRBV27 to TRBJ2-7, with D unresolved. V was pared by 5 bases and J by 2 bases, with 13 bases between. Germline CDR1 reads MNHEY; CDR2 reads SMNVEV (reference sequence). CDR3 length equals 14 residues. CDR3 DNA: TGTGCCAGCAGTCCCCAAGGCCCCCCCTACGAGCAGTACTTC. Residues: CASSPQGPPYEQYF.

In its sample, this clonotype was seen a few times. V is TRBV6-1 and J is TRBJ1-2; no clear D. V lost 7 bases and J 2 bases, leaving 11 bases between the germline ends. Germline values: CDR1 MNHNS, CDR2 SASEGT. This CDR3 is built from 13 residues. This CDR3 is CASTNPSNYGYTF. The CDR3 coding sequence is TGTGCCAGCACCAACCCTTCCAACTATGGCTACACCTTC.

The table lists this clonotype with a few counts. V usage is TRBV20-1 and J usage is TRBJ2-5, with D unresolved. Deletions cut 0 bases from V and 1 base from J, with 12 bases between. This CDR3 comprises 15 residues. The germline V gene has CDR1 DFQATT and CDR2 SNEGSKA (reference sequence). CDR3 loop: CSARDYGAVQETQYF. The CDR3 DNA follows: TGCAGTGCTAGAGATTACGGCGCCGTCCAAGAGACCCAGTACTTC.

The gene calls are TRBV25-1 and TRBJ2-3; the match to TRBD1 covers 8 bases. The CDR3 sequence is 15 residues long. V lost 4 bases to trimming and J lost 2 bases; unmatched junction nucleotides: 5. Germline V CDR1 and CDR2: MGHDK, SYGVNS. CDR3 residues: CASSADRVHTDTQYF. The CDR3 DNA reads as TGTGCCAGCAGTGCGGACAGGGTCCACACAGATACGCAGTATTTT.

The chain has TRBV6-5 and TRBJ1-2, with TRBD1 as a possible D gene (5 bases). V was pared by 0 bases and J by 8 bases, with 13 bases between. CDR3 length equals 14 residues. The germline V gene encodes CDR1 MNHEY and CDR2 SVGAGI. The CDR3 region is CASSYSAGVGGYTF. Written as DNA, the CDR3 is TGTGCCAGCAGTTACTCGGCGGGGGTCGGGGGCTACACCTTC.

CDR3 in amino acids: CSVWTGKGEQYF. The CDR3 nucleotides are TGCAGCGTCTGGACAGGGAAGGGCGAGCAGTACTTC. The V gene is TRBV29-1, the J gene TRBJ2-7; the match to TRBD1 covers 8 bases. The CDR3 has 12 amino acids. Trimming removed 6 bases from V and 6 bases from J; junction bases left unmatched: 7. Germline CDR1 SQVTM, CDR2 ANQGSEA.

The rearrangement joins TRBV7-3 to TRBJ2-1, with 8 nucleotides matching TRBD1. Trimming at V came to 6 bases and at J to 3 bases, leaving 7 bases not matched to a gene. There are 15 residues in the CDR3. Germline assignment: CDR1 SGHTA and CDR2 FQGTGA. The CDR3 DNA reads as TGTGCCAGCAGTAGCGATGGACAGGGCTACAATGAGCAGTTCTTC. Protein product: CASSSDGQGYNEQFF.

This clonotype was seen many times. V gene TRBV4-2 combines with J gene TRBJ2-1; TRBD2 aligns across 12 bases. V lost 1 base and J lost 4; bases outside the gene matches: 5. The CDR3 extends over 17 amino acids. Looked up from germline, CDR1 is LGHNA and CDR2 is YNFKEQ. DNA for the CDR3: TGTGCCAGCAGCCAAGTAGCACTAGCGGGGGGATACAATGAGCAGTTCTTC. Its translation is CASSQVALAGGYNEQFF.

This clonotype was recorded a few times. This chain uses TRBV5-1 with TRBJ2-3; 7 nucleotides align to TRBD1. CDR3 length: 15 amino acids. V trimming: 7 bases; J trimming: 2 bases; junction bases outside the gene matches: 10. The V gene's germline CDR1 is SGHRS and CDR2 YFSETQ. CDR3 protein: CASRQEGAPTDTQYF. CDR3 in DNA: TGCGCCAGCCGCCAAGAGGGGGCCCCCACAGATACGCAGTATTTT.

Many counts were recorded for this clonotype. The rearrangement links TRBV20-1 to TRBJ2-2; D is possibly TRBD1 (5 bases). CDR3 length equals 15 residues. Germline CDR1 and CDR2: DFQATT and SNEGSKA (reference sequence). V was clipped by 6 bases and J by 4 bases, with 18 bases between them. CDR3 nucleotides: TGCAGTGCCCCGGACAAACGCTTCCTCACCGGGGAGCTGTTTTTT. As protein: CSAPDKRFLTGELFF.

This clonotype turned up a few times. The chain uses TRBV27 and TRBJ2-1; D is perhaps TRBD1 (6 bases). Trimming took off 0 bases at V and 6 bases at J, with 27 bases between the two ends. Germline CDR1 is MNHEY and CDR2 is SMNVEV (reference sequence). This CDR3 has 20 amino acids. As DNA, the CDR3 is TGTGCCAGCAGTTTATCGGGCTGGCAGAATGTTTGGTTCAGGGGCAATGAGCAGTTCTTC. Its translation is CASSLSGWQNVWFRGNEQFF.